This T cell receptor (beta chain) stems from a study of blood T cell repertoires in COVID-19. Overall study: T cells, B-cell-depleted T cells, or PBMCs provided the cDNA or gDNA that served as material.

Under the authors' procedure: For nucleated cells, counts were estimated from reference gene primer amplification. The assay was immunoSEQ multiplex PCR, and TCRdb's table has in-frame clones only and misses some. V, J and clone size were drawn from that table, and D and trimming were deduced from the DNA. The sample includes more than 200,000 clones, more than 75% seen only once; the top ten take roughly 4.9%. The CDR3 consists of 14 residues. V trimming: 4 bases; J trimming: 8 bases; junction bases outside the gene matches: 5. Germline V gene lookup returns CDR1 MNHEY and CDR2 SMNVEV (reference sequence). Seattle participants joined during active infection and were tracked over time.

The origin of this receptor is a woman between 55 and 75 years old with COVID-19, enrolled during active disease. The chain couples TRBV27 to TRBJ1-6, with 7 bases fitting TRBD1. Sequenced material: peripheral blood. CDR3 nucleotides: TGTGCCAGCAGTTGGACAGGAATTGATTCACCCCTCCACTTT. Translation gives CASSWTGIDSPLHF.